This T cell receptor (beta chain) was recovered during a study of blood T cell repertoires in COVID-19 (TCRdb year 2020). Background on the whole study: Samples from collaborators originated in the United States, Italy and Spain and spanned both the acute and convalescent phases of COVID-19. The prospective study material was composed of cDNA or gDNA derived from T cells, B-cell-depleted T cells, or PBMCs. The dataset comprised deeply sampled blood TCRbeta repertoires from subjects exposed to, actively infected with, or recovered from COVID-19. The repertoires were released in a freely available public database intended as a resource for research on the immune response to SARS-CoV-2. The samples were drawn from the first 160 participants of the ongoing ImmuneRACE study and from 950 to 1,500 subjects provided by 6 global collaborators. Nearly every sample came with metadata listing a de-identified subject ID, COVID-19 status, age in years and sex. Where available, HLA class I and class II types were taken from metadata supplied by the sample provider and were not determined by assay-based typing. Study-wide conclusions, independent of this receptor: How much clinical and demographic metadata was included differed by source and by participant, and the metadata was provided uncurated.

The collaborating institutions used their own protocols to collect whole blood in K2EDTA tubes. Collaborator samples were shipped for TCRbeta analysis as frozen whole blood, isolated PBMCs, or DNA extracted from either sample type. This clone was observed a handful of times. It has no known antigen specificity. No quality values exist for individual bases; no much larger clone is one base distant. V lost 5 bases and J lost 5 bases; the stretch between them is 10 bases long. The CDR3 measures 13 amino acids from cysteine to phenylalanine. Just CDR3 DNA is preserved here, 39 bases in frame from base 1. Per the germline V gene, SNHLY is the CDR1 and FYNNEI is the CDR2. TCRbeta CDR3 regions were amplified from genomic DNA by means of the immunoSEQ Assay, a bias-controlled multiplex PCR. The original methods were these. The number of nucleated cells in each sample was estimated from the amplification of reference gene primers within the assay. To quantify the absolute abundance of each unique TCRbeta CDR3 rearrangement, sequence reads were collapsed and filtered. For each sample, productive Simpson clonality was calculated by taking the square root of Simpson's diversity index across productive rearrangements. The table was pulled from immuneACCESS by TCRdb, which kept in-frame rearrangements only. Such tables lose some clones; where checked, under half of the loss comes from unresolved V genes, and the rest has no known cause. V and J calls and clone size come straight from that table; D and trimming were deduced from the DNA. Present in this sample are about 270,000 clones, about 86% of which were seen just once. Under 3% of the sample is taken by the ten largest.

The source of this sequence is a woman in her sixties with active or convalescent COVID-19. The chain is encoded by TRBV2 joined to TRBJ1-5; the D gene lacks a confident call. The sequenced sample was peripheral blood. CDR3 region: CASSPKTYQPQHF. In nucleotides, the sequence is TGTGCCAGCAGTCCTAAGACATATCAGCCCCAGCATTTT.